One T cell receptor (beta chain) is described in this entry. Study processing details: From reference gene primer amplification, estimates of nucleated cell counts were derived. TCRdb's table, derived via immunoSEQ multiplex PCR, lists solely in-frame clones and lacks some. For V, J and clone size, that table is used; D and trimming come from the DNA. There are about 71,000 clones in the sample; roughly 89% occur only once, and roughly 2% lies in the top ten. Trimming took off 0 bases at V and 5 bases at J, with 13 bases between the two ends. Germline CDR1 and CDR2: SEHNR and FQNEAQ (reference sequence). The CDR3 sequence is 15 residues long. The data belong to a study of blood T cell repertoires in COVID-19.

V and J are TRBV7-9 and TRBJ2-5; no reliable D call. This TCR derives from a man aged 30-40 years with acute or convalescent COVID-19. Sequences were obtained from peripheral blood. The CDR3 sequence is CASSLAADPRETQYF. DNA of the CDR3: TGTGCCAGCAGCTTAGCGGCAGACCCCAGGGAGACCCAGTACTTC.